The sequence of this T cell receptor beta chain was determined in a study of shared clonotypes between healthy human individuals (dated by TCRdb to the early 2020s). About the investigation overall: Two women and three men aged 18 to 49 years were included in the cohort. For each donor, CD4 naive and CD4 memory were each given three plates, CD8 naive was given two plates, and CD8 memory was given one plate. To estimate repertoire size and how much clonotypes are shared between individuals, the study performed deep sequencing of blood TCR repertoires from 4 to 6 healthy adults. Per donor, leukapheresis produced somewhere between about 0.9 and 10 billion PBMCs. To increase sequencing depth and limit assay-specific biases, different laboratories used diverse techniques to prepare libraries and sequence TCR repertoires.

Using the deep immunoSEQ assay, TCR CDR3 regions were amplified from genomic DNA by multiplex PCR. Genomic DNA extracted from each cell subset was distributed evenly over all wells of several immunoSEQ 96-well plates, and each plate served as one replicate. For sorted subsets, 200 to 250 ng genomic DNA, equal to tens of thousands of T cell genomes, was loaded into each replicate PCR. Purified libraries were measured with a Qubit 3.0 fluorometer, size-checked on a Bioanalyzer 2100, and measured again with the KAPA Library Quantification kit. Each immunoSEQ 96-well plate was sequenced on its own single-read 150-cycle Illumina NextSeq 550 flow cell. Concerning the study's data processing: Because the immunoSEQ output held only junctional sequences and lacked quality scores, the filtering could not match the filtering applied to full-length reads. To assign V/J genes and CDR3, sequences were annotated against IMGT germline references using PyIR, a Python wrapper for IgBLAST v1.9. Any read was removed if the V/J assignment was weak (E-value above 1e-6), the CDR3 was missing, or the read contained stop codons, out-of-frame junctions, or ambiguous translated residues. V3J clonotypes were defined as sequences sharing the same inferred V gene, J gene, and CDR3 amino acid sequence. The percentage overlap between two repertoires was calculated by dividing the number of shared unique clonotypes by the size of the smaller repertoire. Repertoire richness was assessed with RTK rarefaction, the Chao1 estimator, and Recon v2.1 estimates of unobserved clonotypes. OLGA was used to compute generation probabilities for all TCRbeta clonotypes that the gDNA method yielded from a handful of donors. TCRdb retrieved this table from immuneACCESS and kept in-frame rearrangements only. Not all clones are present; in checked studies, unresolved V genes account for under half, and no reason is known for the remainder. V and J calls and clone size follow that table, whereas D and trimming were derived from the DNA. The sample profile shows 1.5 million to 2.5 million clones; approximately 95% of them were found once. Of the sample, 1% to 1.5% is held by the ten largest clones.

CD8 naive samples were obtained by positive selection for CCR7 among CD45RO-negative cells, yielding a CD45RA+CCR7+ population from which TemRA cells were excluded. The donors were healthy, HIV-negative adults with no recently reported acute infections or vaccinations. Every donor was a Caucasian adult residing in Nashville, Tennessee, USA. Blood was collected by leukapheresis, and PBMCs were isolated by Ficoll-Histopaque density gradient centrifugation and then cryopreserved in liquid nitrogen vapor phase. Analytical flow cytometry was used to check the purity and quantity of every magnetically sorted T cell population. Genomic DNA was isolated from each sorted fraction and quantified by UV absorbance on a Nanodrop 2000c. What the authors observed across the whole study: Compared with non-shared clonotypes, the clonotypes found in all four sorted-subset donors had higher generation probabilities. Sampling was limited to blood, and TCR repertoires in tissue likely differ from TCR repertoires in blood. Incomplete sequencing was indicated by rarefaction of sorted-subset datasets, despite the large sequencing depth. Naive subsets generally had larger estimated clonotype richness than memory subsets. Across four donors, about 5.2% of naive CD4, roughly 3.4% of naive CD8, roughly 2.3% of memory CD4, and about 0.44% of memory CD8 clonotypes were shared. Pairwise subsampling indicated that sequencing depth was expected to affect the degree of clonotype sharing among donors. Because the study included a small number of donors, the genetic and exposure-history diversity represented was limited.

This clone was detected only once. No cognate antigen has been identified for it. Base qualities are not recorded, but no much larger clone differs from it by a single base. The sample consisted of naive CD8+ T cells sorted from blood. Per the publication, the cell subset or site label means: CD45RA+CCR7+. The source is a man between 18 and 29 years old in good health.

The DNA is as follows: TGTGCCAGCACCACGGTAGAGGGCTGGGGGGAGACCCAGTACTTC. This encodes CASTTVEGWGETQYF. The rearranged chain carries TRBV7-9 and TRBJ2-5; the D gene assignment is perhaps TRBD1 or TRBD2, with each matching 5 bases. CDR1 and CDR2, looked up from the germline V gene (reference sequence), are SEHNR and FQNEAQ. V is pared back by 7 bases and J by 5 bases, with 20 bases lying between the germline termini. The CDR3 starts with the cysteine, ends with the phenylalanine, and has 15 residues. CDR3 DNA is the only sequence kept; it has 45 bases, read in frame from the first base.